These 6 T cell receptor beta chains originate from one sample sequenced in a study of blood T cells in healthy people across ages. A sample-barcoded 5' primer and a J-beta primer mix were used in a second PCR of roughly 6 to 11 cycles. MiXCR, run by TCRdb on the 5' RACE reads, gives a single entry per CDR3 protein. The repertoire has about 510,000 distinct CDR3 sequences, around a quarter of them found once; the top ten carry over 3.5%. These sequences were also reported in another study, on T cells of mothers and their children.

The sample taken for sequencing was blood. These TCRs come from a boy younger than 10 in good health.

This chain links TRBV15 with TRBJ1-2, with D uncertain. V was clipped by 6 bases and J by 3 bases, with 11 bases between them. This CDR3 spans 13 amino acids. CDR1 is LNHNV and CDR2 is YYDKDF in the germline V gene (reference sequence). The CDR3 is CATRAVTDYGYTF. In DNA form, the CDR3 reads TGTGCCACCAGGGCGGTCACAGACTATGGCTACACCTTC.

The CDR3 nucleotides are TGCAGTGCTAGAGGGGCTAGCGGGGCGTACGAGCAGTACTTC. Protein sequence: CSARGASGAYEQYF. The rearrangement uses TRBV20-1 and TRBJ2-5; 9 bases match TRBD2. The last part of the DNA fits TRBJ2-7 better; the J call may be wrong. The V gene's germline CDR1 is DFQATT and CDR2 SNEGSKA (reference sequence). The CDR3 contains 14 residues.

This clonotype has only a few counts. The chain joins TRBV4-3 to TRBJ2-5; D remains ambiguous. CDR3 length equals 14 residues. V lost 4 bases to trimming and J lost 2 bases, with 11 bases between them. From germline, CDR1 is LGHNA and CDR2 YSLEER. In nucleotides, the CDR3 is TGCGCCAGCAGCCCCGCCCTAGTACAAGAGACCCAGTACTTC. The encoded protein is CASSPALVQETQYF.

For this clonotype: A junction boundary mismatches the germline segment, possibly from a read error. CDR3 bases: TGTACCAGCAGTTTTCAGGTTGGGGATGAGCAGTTCTTC. It specifies CTSSFQVGDEQFF. The V call is TRBV27, the J call TRBJ2-1; D unresolved. This CDR3 comprises 13 residues. The germline V gene encodes CDR1 MNHEY and CDR2 SMNVEV (reference sequence).

This clonotype was found a few times. The chain joins TRBV9 to TRBJ2-4; D unclear. V lost 0 bases to trimming and J lost 1 base, with 8 bases between them. The CDR3 extends over 15 amino acids. Germline V gene data show CDR1 as SGDLS and CDR2 as YYNGEE. This CDR3 reads CASSVGVGAKNIQYF. The CDR3 nucleotides read TGTGCCAGCAGCGTAGGAGTGGGGGCCAAAAACATTCAGTACTTC.

The rearrangement joins TRBV7-7 to TRBJ2-7, with 8 bases identical to TRBD2. Looked up from germline, CDR1 is SSHAT and CDR2 is FNYEAQ (reference sequence). Germline trimming cut 2 bases from V and 3 bases from J; bases unmatched to any gene: 12. The CDR3 runs 17 residues. CDR3 sequence: CASSLLDGPAGDYEQYF. CDR3 in DNA: TGTGCCAGCAGCTTATTGGATGGCCCAGCGGGAGACTACGAGCAGTACTTC.